Listed here are 6 T cell receptor beta chains from one sample, sequenced in a study of pediatric ulcerative colitis. The protocol was immunoSEQ multiplex PCR, while the TCRdb copy is restricted to in-frame clones and leaves out a portion. The profile shows 55,000 to 65,000 clones, about three quarters of them singletons. The sequencing sample was made of blood. These receptors were collected from a boy aged 10-17 years with moderate ulcerative colitis.

The chain links TRBV9 to TRBJ2-3, with D perhaps given as TRBD1 or TRBD2 (5 bases each). The CDR3 length is 16 residues. Germline lookup yields CDR1 SGDLS and CDR2 YYNGEE. Trimming pared 0 bases from V and 0 bases from J, leaving 11 bases between. DNA of the CDR3: TGTGCCAGCAGCGTAGGAGAGGGGCCGAGCACAGATACGCAGTATTTT. The encoded protein is CASSVGEGPSTDTQYF.

V and J are TRBV13 and TRBJ1-3; D is unresolved. Germline V gene sequence: CDR1 PRHDT, CDR2 FYEKMQ (reference sequence). The CDR3 runs 15 residues. Trimming removed 5 bases at V and 4 bases at J, with 15 bases between. This CDR3 is CASSPLEGAGNTIYF. In DNA form, the CDR3 reads TGTGCCAGCAGCCCCCTAGAGGGAGCCGGAAACACCATATATTTT.

This clone was seen more than once but under ten times. The chain has TRBV18 and TRBJ1-1; D is unresolved. Germline loops: CDR1 KGHSH, CDR2 LQKENI. The CDR3 extends over 12 amino acids. The V end was cut by 2 bases, the J end by 6 bases, with 7 bases between. The DNA for the CDR3 is TGTGCCAGCTCACCAGGGTCCCCTGAAGCTTTCTTT. Amino acids: CASSPGSPEAFF.

V is TRBV12-5 and J is TRBJ2-5; D perhaps matches TRBD1 (5 bases). V was trimmed by 1 base and J by 2 bases, leaving 11 bases between them. This CDR3 is built from 15 residues. Germline CDR1 and CDR2: LGHNT and FRNRAP. The CDR3 protein is CASGLAGSPQETQYF. Written as DNA, the CDR3 is TGTGCTAGTGGTTTGGCAGGGTCCCCTCAAGAGACCCAGTACTTC.

V is TRBV30 and J is TRBJ2-7, with D tentatively TRBD2 (5 bases). Trimming took 3 bases from V and 3 from J, leaving 15 bases between them. Germline values: CDR1 GTSNPN, CDR2 SVGIG (reference sequence). The CDR3 extends over 14 amino acids. CDR3 DNA sequence: TGTGCCTGGAGGGGATCACTGGACTTCTACGAGCAGTACTTC. Its protein product is CAWRGSLDFYEQYF.

The CDR3 DNA sequence: TGTGCCAGCAGTTCTATAGCGGGAAAAGAGACCCAGTACTTC. Amino acids: CASSSIAGKETQYF. The gene calls are TRBV5-4 and TRBJ2-5; 8 nucleotides match TRBD2. V trimming: 5 bases; J trimming: 3 bases; junction bases outside the gene matches: 6. CDR3 length equals 14 residues. CDR1 is SGHNT, CDR2 YYREEE, per germline (reference sequence).